The source of this T cell receptor (beta chain) is a study of human T cells and chemical hapten exposure. Study-wide context: Application of 0.01% DPC to the upper back was done by patch test, with a reading at 6 days.

Study observations and caveats: No shift was seen in TCRs above 1 in 1000 frequency with DPC sensitization. Positive correlation was observed between PT1 expanded TCR counts and patch test score.

The sample's time point: pre-sensitization, week 0. Treatment denoted: therapeutic diphenylcyclopropenone sensitization with weekly scalp DPC. Non-pregnant alopecia patients aged 18 to 70, suitable for DPC therapy. From the RACE reads, TCRdb called clonotypes with MiXCR, one entry per CDR3 protein. The data contain about 300,000 distinct CDR3 sequences, 4.5% to 7% of them singletons. Only a few counts were recorded for this clonotype. Its antigen is undetermined. Per the germline V gene, CDR1 is MNHEY and CDR2 is SVGAGI. This CDR3 comprises 14 residues. Trimming pared 2 bases from V and 2 bases from J, leaving 6 bases between.

Sequences were derived from whole blood, sampled in connection with sensitization to the hapten diphenylcyclopropenone (DPC). The chain uses TRBV6-5 and TRBJ2-2, with D possibly matching TRBD2 (5 bases). This clonotype was obtained from a woman aged 18-30 years with alopecia areata. Some clones in this sample may be carry-over from other donors' samples. The CDR3 nucleotides are TGTGCCAGCAGTTACACGGGAAACACCGGGGAGCTGTTTTTT. Translation gives CASSYTGNTGELFF.